These 23 T cell receptor beta chains came from one sample sequenced in a study of CD8+ T cells in alopecia areata. Isolated RNA was reverse transcribed into cDNA used as the sequencing template. TCRdb keeps only in-frame clones here, not all; method: immunoSEQ multiplex PCR. The table has about 200,000 clones, around 66% seen once; the top ten hold about 4.2%. The treatment is: oral pan-JAK inhibitor, 5-10 mg twice daily. Specimen: CD4+ T cells sorted from blood, collected at week 4, from a patient treated with tofacitinib. All receptors derive from a human donor with alopecia areata.

This chain connects TRBV25-1 to TRBJ2-1; 9 nucleotides line up with TRBD2. Germline V gene lookup returns CDR1 MGHDK and CDR2 SYGVNS. The CDR3 runs to 16 residues. Trimming cost V 3 bases and J 7 bases; bases outside gene matches: 10. CDR3: CASSESGLAGFNEQFF. CDR3 bases: TGTGCCAGCAGTGAGAGTGGGCTAGCGGGGTTTAATGAGCAGTTCTTC.

V gene TRBV27 combines with J gene TRBJ2-1; 8 nucleotides match TRBD1. This CDR3 region has 13 residues. Germline V gene lookup returns CDR1 MNHEY and CDR2 SMNVEV (reference sequence). V lost 11 bases, J lost 7 bases, and 10 bases stayed unmatched. The CDR3 here is CACAADRVNEQFF. The DNA of the CDR3 is TGTGCCTGCGCCGCGGACAGGGTGAATGAGCAGTTCTTC.

This clone has just a few counts. The rearrangement links TRBV5-1 to TRBJ1-2; no firm D call. V was shortened by 0 bases and J by 4 bases, with 10 bases between the two germline ends. The length of the CDR3 is 14 residues. The germline V gene has CDR1 SGHRS and CDR2 YFSETQ. The CDR3 DNA reads TGCGCCAGCAGCTTGGACCCAGCGAGCTATGGCTACACCTTC. Translated, it gives CASSLDPASYGYTF.

This sequence joins TRBV29-1 and TRBJ1-1; D gene ambiguous. V was shortened by 7 bases and J by 1 base, with 7 bases between the two germline ends. The CDR3 consists of 11 residues. The germline V gene encodes CDR1 SQVTM and CDR2 ANQGSEA. The chain's CDR3 is CSASPNTEAFF. The DNA for the CDR3 is TGCAGCGCCAGCCCGAACACTGAAGCTTTCTTT.

The CDR3 DNA sequence: TGTGCCACCCTACCTAGCCCAGGGGAAGAGACCCAGTACTTC. This translates into CATLPSPGEETQYF. The J gene is TRBJ2-5, the V gene TRBV2, with D maybe TRBD1 (6 bases). V was trimmed by 10 bases and J by 3 bases, leaving 18 bases between them. The germline gives CDR1 SNHLY, CDR2 FYNNEI. The length of the CDR3 is 14 residues.

With respect to this clone: At one of its ends the junction is not consistent with the germline gene, which may arise from a read error. V gene TRBV10-3 combines with J gene TRBJ2-1, with D unresolved. The CDR3 spans 8 residues. Germline V CDR1 and CDR2: ENHRY, SYGVKD. Written as DNA, the CDR3 is TGTGCCATCAATGAGCAGTTCTTC. Residues: CAINEQFF.

The chain is built from TRBV5-1 and TRBJ1-6; a weak D match, TRBD1 (6 bases). V lost 4 bases and J 4 bases, leaving 9 bases between the germline ends. Germline CDR1 and CDR2: SGHRS and YFSETQ. This CDR3 is built from 14 residues. DNA of the CDR3: TGCGCCAGCAGCCCGGGGGCATATAATTCACCCCTCCACTTT. Its protein is CASSPGAYNSPLHF.

The chain has TRBV5-4 and TRBJ2-3; 7 positions agree with TRBD2. Germline V gives CDR1 SGHNT, CDR2 YYREEE (reference sequence). Trimming at V came to 4 bases and at J to 1 base, leaving 6 bases not matched to a gene. The CDR3 sequence is 15 residues long. The CDR3 protein is CASSPERGRTDTQYF. In DNA form, the CDR3 reads TGTGCCAGCAGCCCAGAGCGGGGACGCACAGATACGCAGTATTTT.

The chain recombines TRBV5-1 with TRBJ1-6, with D possibly TRBD1 on 6 matching bases. The V and J ends lost 1 base and 7 bases respectively, with 15 bases between them. Looked up from germline, CDR1 is SGHRS and CDR2 is YFSETQ. The CDR3 is 16 residues long. Written as DNA, the CDR3 is TGCGCCAGCAGCTTGCAGGGAGGGCAGGGGAATTCACCCCTCCACTTT. It encodes CASSLQGGQGNSPLHF.

The chain employs TRBV7-9 and TRBJ2-3; D is ambiguous. CDR1 is SEHNR, CDR2 FQNEAQ, per germline (reference sequence). Between the trimmed V and J ends, which lost 6 bases and 2 bases, there was a span of 12 bases. The CDR3 totals 14 residues. The CDR3 DNA follows: TGTGCCAGCAGACGAGGTGGGCACACAGATACGCAGTATTTT. Protein product: CASRRGGHTDTQYF.

The chain's CDR3 is CSAGLAGAIQETQYF. The DNA of the CDR3 is TGCAGCGCCGGACTAGCGGGGGCAATCCAAGAGACCCAGTACTTC. The chain carries TRBV29-1 and TRBJ2-5, with TRBD2 matching over 13 bases. Germline CDR1 and CDR2: SQVTM and ANQGSEA. The length of the CDR3 is 15 residues. V shed 7 bases, J shed 1 base, and the junction held 6 bases outside the gene matches.

This chain links TRBV2 with TRBJ1-2; D is undetermined. Looked up from germline, CDR1 is SNHLY and CDR2 is FYNNEI. V dropped 0 bases and J dropped 8 bases, with 4 bases sitting between them. CDR3 size: 11 residues. The CDR3 sequence is CASSEAVGYTF. The CDR3 nucleotides read TGTGCCAGCAGTGAAGCGGTCGGCTACACCTTC.

This clone was picked up a small number of times. The V call is TRBV30, the J call TRBJ1-1, with 8 nucleotides matching TRBD1. V trimming: 4 bases; J trimming: 5 bases; junction bases outside the gene matches: 9. This CDR3 is 14 amino acids long. Germline loops: CDR1 GTSNPN, CDR2 SVGIG (reference sequence). DNA for the CDR3: TGTGCCTGGATGCTTACAGGGGGTTGGACTGAAGCTTTCTTT. Translating it yields CAWMLTGGWTEAFF.

The chain joins TRBV7-6 to TRBJ2-6; perhaps TRBD1 as D (6 bases). The CDR3 loop spans 18 amino acids. Germline V gene lookup returns CDR1 SGHVS and CDR2 FNYEAQ. Trimming took off 5 bases at V and 4 bases at J, with 21 bases between the two ends. The chain's CDR3 is CASSPLQGNLRGANVLTF. In DNA, the CDR3 is TGTGCCAGCAGCCCCCTGCAGGGGAACCTTAGAGGGGCCAACGTCCTGACTTTC. Complete variable domain (other parts from reference TRBV7-6 and TRBJ2-6): GAGVSQSPRYKVTKRGQDVALRCDPISGHVSLYWYRQALGQGPEFLTYFNYEAQQDKSGLPNDRFSAERPEGSISTLTIQRTEQRDSAMYRCASSPLQGNLRGANVLTFGAGSRLTVL.

The V gene is TRBV4-3, the J gene TRBJ1-6, with D unresolved. Germline V CDR1 and CDR2: LGHNA, YSLEER. This CDR3 has 16 amino acids. V was cut by 3 bases and J by 7 bases, with 16 bases left in between. The CDR3 coding sequence is TGCGCCAGCAGCCAGGAAGCCCAGAGTAGAAATTCACCCCTCCACTTT. This gives the protein CASSQEAQSRNSPLHF.

CDR3 loop: CASSGDGQGNEQFF. The CDR3 DNA sequence: TGCGCCAGCAGCGGAGACGGACAGGGGAATGAGCAGTTCTTC. The V and J genes are TRBV5-1 and TRBJ2-1; 9 bases match TRBD1. Germline loops: CDR1 SGHRS, CDR2 YFSETQ. The CDR3 consists of 14 residues. The V gene end was trimmed by 4 bases and the J gene end by 7 bases; junction bases not matched to a gene: 6.

V gene TRBV4-2 combines with J gene TRBJ2-7; no definite D call. The CDR3 runs to 14 residues. The V end lost 0 bases, the J end lost 1 base, and 7 bases lay between the germline ends. Germline V gene data show CDR1 as LGHNA and CDR2 as YNFKEQ. The CDR3 DNA reads TGTGCCAGCAGCCAAGATCTGGGTTCCTACGAGCAGTACTTC. As protein: CASSQDLGSYEQYF.

The genes are TRBV30 and TRBJ2-1; perhaps TRBD2 as D (7 bases). Germline CDR1 GTSNPN, CDR2 SVGIG (reference sequence). V shed 8 bases and J shed 8 bases, with 19 bases lying between them. The CDR3 spans 13 residues. The CDR3 protein is CATEGGLRYEQFF. In DNA, the CDR3 is TGTGCCACCGAGGGGGGGTTGCGTTATGAGCAGTTCTTC.

This clone has more than one count but fewer than ten. The chain combines TRBV7-9 with TRBJ1-6, with a weak D call TRBD1 (6 bases). This CDR3 has 12 residues. The germline V gene encodes CDR1 SEHNR and CDR2 FQNEAQ (reference sequence). V was clipped by 5 bases and J by 10 bases, with 9 bases between them. The CDR3 loop reads CASSIGQSPLHF. The CDR3 bases are TGTGCCAGCAGCATTGGACAGTCACCCCTCCACTTT.

The CDR3: CASSEGLYQETQYF. The CDR3 nucleotides read TGTGCCAGCAGTGAGGGCTTGTACCAAGAGACCCAGTACTTC. The chain joins TRBV2 to TRBJ2-5; no firm D call. The CDR3 has 14 amino acids. Germline-derived CDR1 and CDR2 are SNHLY and FYNNEI. V shed 3 bases and J shed 0 bases, with 8 bases lying between them.

This clone was counted between two and nine times. As DNA, the CDR3 is TGCAGCGTTGTCGCGTTTATGAACACTGAAGCTTTCTTT. It codes for CSVVAFMNTEAFF. The chain joins TRBV29-1 to TRBJ1-1, with D unclear. The CDR3 has 13 residues. Germline-derived CDR1 and CDR2 are SQVTM and ANQGSEA. The V and J ends lost 4 bases and 0 bases respectively, with 9 bases between them.

The genes are TRBV7-2 and TRBJ2-2; D assignment may be TRBD1 or TRBD2 (6 bases each). Germline CDR1 is SGHTA and CDR2 is FQGNSA. The CDR3 has 14 amino acids. The ends were cut back, 5 bases at V and 6 bases at J, with 13 bases in the middle. The CDR3, as DNA: TGTGCCAGCAGCCAGGGGAGGTTGCCCGGGGAGCTGTTTTTT. Protein product: CASSQGRLPGELFF.

This rearrangement joins TRBV7-2 to TRBJ2-7; 10 nucleotides agree with TRBD2. The CDR3 has 16 amino acids. Germline V CDR1 and CDR2: SGHTA, FQGNSA. V lost 0 bases to trimming and J lost 3 bases; unmatched junction nucleotides: 5. The CDR3 DNA is TGTGCCAGCAGCTTAGCCGGACTAGCGGATTTCTACGAGCAGTACTTC. Protein: CASSLAGLADFYEQYF.